This T cell receptor beta chain was obtained from a study of PD-1 blockade in mismatch repair-deficient tumors. Study-level results: Tumor-resident clones, often absent from pretreatment blood, expanded after pembrolizumab and then contracted. All three positive peptides came from frameshift mutations, yielding 140 or so blood TCRs.

Noted time point: roughly 10-day in vitro stimulation with candidate neoantigen peptide 2. Seven or eight ELISpot-reactive neoantigen peptides each drove a roughly 10-day in vitro stimulation. Sequenced by immunoSEQ multiplex PCR; TCRdb stores in-frame clones only, minus some. The data show 8,500 to 10,000 clones, about 90% seen once. This CDR3 is built from 13 residues. Germline-derived CDR1 and CDR2 are SGHNT and YYREEE (reference sequence). V lost 3 bases to trimming and J lost 6 bases, with 13 bases between them. Concerning this clone: Its antigen is as yet unknown.

The TCR comes from an adult with mismatch repair-deficient cancer. The material sequenced was cells cultured in vitro, taken from a patient treated with pembrolizumab. This rearrangement joins TRBV5-4 to TRBJ2-7; D might be TRBD2 (6 bases). CDR3: CASSWRGDGEQYF. CDR3 coding DNA: TGTGCCAGCAGCTGGAGGGGTGACGGCGAGCAGTACTTC.